This paragraph reports one T cell receptor beta chain. Its antigen is unknown. It was patients with CD8+CD57+ cell expansion by flow cytometry who were chosen for sequencing. The cohort consisted entirely of patients having severe acquired aplastic anemia. This specimen belongs to a study of CD8+CD57+ T cells in acquired aplastic anemia. In the study overall: DNA from sorted CD4+ and CD8+ cells averaged around 3.2 ug.

TCR beta VDJ and CDR3 profiling used genomic DNA as template. TCRdb reanalysed the reads using MiXCR and keeps one entry per CDR3 protein. The table includes 150,000 to 200,000 distinct CDR3 sequences, about 50% detected once. V was clipped by 2 bases and J by 9 bases, with 12 bases between them. Germline CDR1 and CDR2: SGHDT and YYEEEE. The CDR3 extends over 13 amino acids. Study conclusions and caveats: Levels of CD8+ Simpson's diversity were not significantly distinct in patients versus controls.

The specimen sequenced was sorted CD4+, CD8+, or CD8+CD57+ T cells (not recorded which) from PBMCs. This TCR was sampled from a human donor with aplastic anemia. This chain links TRBV5-6 with TRBJ2-1; no definite D call. This CDR3 reads CASSFQMELEQFF. DNA for the CDR3: TGTGCCAGCAGCTTCCAGATGGAACTTGAGCAGTTCTTC.